This record covers a single T cell receptor beta chain. This sample was taken from a study of blood T cell repertoires in COVID-19. Study in general: The study drew acute and convalescent COVID-19 samples from the United States, Italy and Spain. Sources were T cells, B-cell-depleted T cells, or PBMCs; the material itself was cDNA or gDNA.

The protocol was immunoSEQ multiplex PCR, while the TCRdb copy is restricted to in-frame clones and leaves out a portion. The sample carries roughly 68,000 clones, roughly 71% recorded once. The CDR3 is 15 residues long. Per germline, CDR1 SGHVS and CDR2 FNYEAQ. V was pared by 7 bases and J by 1 base, with 7 bases of the junction left unmatched. The gene calls are TRBV7-6 and TRBJ2-5; 9 bases line up with TRBD2. This TCR came from a man in his fifties or sixties with COVID-19, enrolled during active disease. Input material: peripheral blood. The CDR3 region is CASTWGGRAQETQYF. The CDR3 region has the DNA TGTGCCAGCACCTGGGGCGGGAGGGCCCAAGAGACCCAGTACTTC.